One sample yielded the 23 T cell receptor beta chains listed below, sequenced in a study of blood T cell repertoires in COVID-19. Sequencing used immunoSEQ multiplex PCR; TCRdb keeps in-frame clones, though not all of them. This sample carries more than 85,000 clones, 80% to 85% of them seen once, and the ten largest clones take over 35%. The sample comprised peripheral blood. The receptors here all came from a man at least 80 years old with acute or convalescent COVID-19.

The V call is TRBV29-1, the J call TRBJ2-3, with D perhaps matching TRBD2 (6 bases). V dropped 3 bases and J dropped 5 bases, with 12 bases sitting between them. CDR1 and CDR2 from the germline V gene are SQVTM and ANQGSEA. This CDR3 is built from 13 residues. This CDR3 is CSVDGGVGDTQYF. The CDR3 DNA reads as TGCAGCGTTGATGGCGGGGTTGGAGATACGCAGTATTTT.

The rearrangement uses TRBV5-4 and TRBJ1-2, with 7 bases aligning to TRBD1. Germline values: CDR1 SGHNT, CDR2 YYREEE (reference sequence). CDR3 length: 15 residues. The J segment lost 2 bases and the V segment lost 0 bases, leaving 4 bases of the junction unmatched. The CDR3 region is CASSLGRGLNYGYTF. In nucleotides, the CDR3 is TGTGCCAGCAGCTTGGGAAGGGGGCTGAACTATGGCTACACCTTC.

The rearrangement uses TRBV28 and TRBJ2-7; tentatively, D is TRBD2 (5 bases). Trimming left V 8 bases short and J 1 base short, with 12 bases between. The germline gives CDR1 MDHEN, CDR2 SYDVKM. There are 13 residues in the CDR3. Here the CDR3 reads CASAIPGSYEQYF. The CDR3 nucleotides are TGTGCCAGCGCAATCCCGGGGTCCTACGAGCAGTACTTC. Full variable domain (outside the CDR3, taken from reference TRBV28 and TRBJ2-7): DVKVTQSSRYLVKRTGEKVFLECVQDMDHENMFWYRQDPGLGLRLIYFSYDVKMKEKGDIPEGYSVSREKKERFSLILESASTNQTSMYLCASAIPGSYEQYFGPGTRLTVT.

The chain is built from TRBV18 and TRBJ1-1; 7 positions agree with TRBD1. After removal of 2 bases from V and 7 bases from J, the junction contained 7 bases not matched to a gene. This CDR3 is 14 amino acids long. Looked up from germline, CDR1 is KGHSH and CDR2 is LQKENI. The CDR3 DNA sequence: TGTGCCAGCTCACCAATTAGGGACAGACTTGAAGCTTTCTTT. It codes for CASSPIRDRLEAFF.

V usage is TRBV28 and J usage is TRBJ2-7; D perhaps matches TRBD2 (6 bases). The CDR3 spans 14 residues. Per the germline V gene, CDR1 is MDHEN and CDR2 is SYDVKM. The germline V and J ends were trimmed by 3 bases and 4 bases, with 13 bases remaining between them. CDR3 in amino acids: CASSFAGPQYEQYF. The CDR3 region has the DNA TGTGCCAGCAGTTTCGCGGGGCCCCAGTACGAGCAGTACTTC.

This chain uses TRBV29-1 with TRBJ2-1, with 9 bases fitting TRBD2. This CDR3 contains 14 residues. V was clipped by 4 bases and J by 6 bases; unmatched bases: 7. In germline, CDR1 is SQVTM, CDR2 ANQGSEA. In nucleotides, the CDR3 is TGCAGCGTTGCTGAGACTAGCGGATTCAATGAGCAGTTCTTC. Amino acids: CSVAETSGFNEQFF.

The count of this clone is one. This rearrangement joins TRBV11-2 to TRBJ2-1, with 12 nucleotides matching TRBD2. CDR1 SGHAT and CDR2 FQNNGV come from the germline V gene. J gave up 9 bases and V 1 base, and 7 bases lay outside the gene matches. The CDR3 has 16 amino acids. The CDR3 is CASSLVSTSGRREQFF. The CDR3 DNA reads TGTGCCAGCAGCTTAGTTAGTACTAGCGGGAGGCGTGAGCAGTTCTTC.

DNA of the CDR3: TGTGCCAGCAGCTTAACCAGATACAATGAGCAGTTCTTC. This sequence encodes CASSLTRYNEQFF. The chain has TRBV7-3 and TRBJ2-1; D is unclear. Germline V gene data show CDR1 as SGHTA and CDR2 as FQGTGA. Trimming removed 0 bases at V and 4 bases at J, with 4 bases between. This CDR3 is 13 amino acids long.

The CDR3 here is CASSRRLLSYNEQFF. Here the CDR3 DNA reads TGTGCCAGCAGTCGACGACTGCTCTCCTACAATGAGCAGTTCTTC. The rearrangement links TRBV7-9 to TRBJ2-1; no clear D gene. The CDR3 is 15 amino acids. Germline CDR1 reads SEHNR; CDR2 reads FQNEAQ (reference sequence). V lost 6 bases and J lost 0, with 12 bases in between.

V is TRBV11-2 and J is TRBJ1-5, with D maybe TRBD1 (6 bases). The CDR3 runs to 15 residues. Per germline, CDR1 SGHAT and CDR2 FQNNGV. Trimming took off 5 bases at V and 4 bases at J, with 15 bases between the two ends. The CDR3, as DNA: TGTGCCAGCAGCAAAGACGGACAGATTAATCAGCCCCAGCATTTT. This encodes CASSKDGQINQPQHF.

J is TRBJ2-7 and V is TRBV5-4; a weak D match, TRBD2 (5 bases). The CDR3 runs 13 residues. Germline loops: CDR1 SGHNT, CDR2 YYREEE (reference sequence). V was trimmed by 3 bases and J by 5 bases, leaving 12 bases between them. CDR3 sequence reads: CASSSSMEDEQYF. The CDR3 DNA reads TGTGCCAGCAGCTCGTCAATGGAGGACGAGCAGTACTTC.

V is TRBV7-3 and J is TRBJ1-2; TRBD1 matches at 9 bases. The CDR3 runs to 13 residues. Trimming took 8 bases from V and 4 from J; bases not matched to a gene: 5. The germline CDR1 and CDR2 sequences are SGHTA and FQGTGA. CDR3 nucleotide sequence: TGTGCCAGCGCCCCGGGACAGGGCTATGGCTACACCTTC. Amino acids: CASAPGQGYGYTF.

This clone was detected only a few times. V usage is TRBV28 and J usage is TRBJ1-3; D may be TRBD1 (6 bases). The germline V and J ends were trimmed by 5 bases and 8 bases, with 16 bases remaining between them. This CDR3 has 14 residues. The germline V gene has CDR1 MDHEN and CDR2 SYDVKM. This CDR3 is CASSRPGEGDTIYF. The CDR3 DNA reads TGTGCCAGCAGTCGCCCAGGGGAGGGAGACACCATATATTTT.

The chain couples TRBV18 to TRBJ2-1; TRBD2 agrees at 7 bases. This CDR3 region has 15 residues. In germline, CDR1 is KGHSH, CDR2 LQKENI. Trimming removed 5 bases from V and 4 bases from J; junction bases left unmatched: 8. This CDR3 is CASSKGISGYNEQFF. CDR3 coding DNA: TGTGCCAGCTCAAAGGGGATTAGCGGGTACAATGAGCAGTTCTTC.

The chain has TRBV28 and TRBJ2-1; 9 nucleotides agree with TRBD2. CDR3 length: 15 residues. V lost 5 bases and J lost 8; bases outside the gene matches: 10. Germline V gene lookup returns CDR1 MDHEN and CDR2 SYDVKM. CDR3 region: CASSPREREVDEQFF. The CDR3 DNA reads as TGTGCCAGCAGTCCCCGCGAGCGGGAGGTCGATGAGCAGTTCTTC.

The chain has TRBV5-1 and TRBJ2-5, with TRBD1 identical over 7 bases. The germline V gene encodes CDR1 SGHRS and CDR2 YFSETQ. This CDR3 contains 13 residues. The V and J ends lost 3 bases and 5 bases, in that order; junction bases with no gene match: 4. Here the CDR3 reads CASSSGTVETQYF. CDR3 nucleotides: TGCGCCAGCAGCTCGGGGACAGTCGAGACCCAGTACTTC.

The V call is TRBV27, the J call TRBJ2-1; 9 bases fit TRBD2. CDR1 is MNHEY, CDR2 SMNVEV, per germline (reference sequence). CDR3 length: 20 residues. The junction had 19 bases not matched to a gene; V was cut back by 6 bases and J by 1 base. The CDR3 is CASSPTRGRGLAGSYNEQFF. The CDR3 coding sequence is TGTGCCAGCAGCCCCACTCGGGGGCGCGGTCTAGCGGGGTCCTACAATGAGCAGTTCTTC.

In this sample, this clone turned up once. This chain joins TRBV5-1 and TRBJ1-5, with D perhaps TRBD1 (6 bases). The germline CDR1 and CDR2 sequences are SGHRS and YFSETQ. The CDR3 consists of 15 residues. V lost 0 bases, J lost 3 bases, and 10 bases lay in between. The CDR3 is CASSLGTGNNQPQHF. The CDR3 DNA reads as TGCGCCAGCAGCTTGGGTACAGGGAACAATCAGCCCCAGCATTTT.

The V and J genes are TRBV9 and TRBJ1-1, with TRBD1 matching over 7 bases. CDR3 size: 13 residues. CDR1 is SGDLS and CDR2 is YYNGEE in the germline V gene. V was clipped by 3 bases and J by 3 bases; unmatched bases: 2. This CDR3 is CASSATGDTEAFF. The CDR3 region has the DNA TGTGCCAGCAGCGCTACAGGGGACACTGAAGCTTTCTTT.

Points on this clone: Other nucleotide sequences from this sample produce the same CDR3. The V and J genes are TRBV5-1 and TRBJ1-1; D is perhaps TRBD1 (5 bases). This CDR3 contains 14 residues. V was pared by 1 base and J by 1 base, with 8 bases between. In germline, CDR1 is SGHRS, CDR2 YFSETQ. CDR3 nucleotides: TGCGCCAGCAGCTTGCAGGGAGGGAACACTGAAGCTTTCTTT. This sequence encodes CASSLQGGNTEAFF.

This clone showed up just a few times. V is TRBV6-5 and J is TRBJ1-1; possible D gene TRBD1, 5 bases. Germline CDR1 is MNHEY and CDR2 is SVGAGI. Trimming removed 6 bases at V and 3 bases at J, with 14 bases between. The CDR3 runs to 14 residues. The CDR3 region has the DNA TGTGCCAGCAGCCGCGGGAGGGGAGACACTGAAGCTTTCTTT. Protein sequence: CASSRGRGDTEAFF.

V gene TRBV29-1 combines with J gene TRBJ1-1; D perhaps matches TRBD1 (5 bases). This CDR3 has 11 residues. The V end was cut by 5 bases, the J end by 5 bases, with 9 bases between. The germline V gene encodes CDR1 SQVTM and CDR2 ANQGSEA. In DNA form, the CDR3 reads TGCAGCGTTCGCAGGGATACTGAAGCTTTCTTT. Translated: CSVRRDTEAFF.

For this clone: Other DNA sequences in this sample translate to the same CDR3. The V call is TRBV11-2, the J call TRBJ2-3; unclear D gene. Deletions cut 0 bases from V and 2 bases from J, with 3 bases between. The germline V gene has CDR1 SGHAT and CDR2 FQNNGV. This CDR3 has 13 amino acids. The CDR3 is CASSLDLTDTQYF. Here the CDR3 DNA reads TGTGCCAGCAGCTTAGATCTCACAGATACGCAGTATTTT.